The clone carrying this T cell receptor (beta chain) was detected only once. The antigen remains undetermined. This sample was taken from a study of T cell repertoires in cytomegalovirus infection. Study context: Indications of both CMV infection and matching HLA type were provided by public TCR beta signatures.

From germline, CDR1 is MGHRA and CDR2 YSYEKL. This CDR3 comprises 18 residues. The V end was cut by 0 bases, the J end by 6 bases, with 24 bases between. TCRdb called the reads again in MiXCR, with one record for every CDR3 protein. The table records under 850,000 distinct CDR3 sequences, around 30% of them present only once. The gene calls are TRBV4-1 and TRBJ2-7; maybe TRBD1 (5 bases). The source was cultured PBMCs, collected from culture after CMV antigen stimulation. This receptor was obtained from a human donor in good health (CMV status not recorded). Some clones in this sample may be carry-over from other donors' samples. CDR3 protein: CASSQDSLNLRDGREQYF. The DNA for the CDR3 is TGCGCCAGCAGCCAAGATTCCCTTAACCTCAGGGATGGGCGCGAGCAGTACTTC.